Listed below are T cell receptor beta chains from one sample, sequenced in a study of cytomegalovirus exposure and HLA in healthy donors. The table came from immunoSEQ multiplex PCR; TCRdb's copy has only in-frame clones and leaves some out. The table lists about 170,000 clones, 75% to 90% of them singletons, with 1% in the top ten. The sequenced sample was PBMCs. The receptors derive from a boy between 2 and 15 years old in good health and CMV-seronegative. CDR3s include the opening cysteine and the closing phenylalanine or tryptophan. The D gene is left open where the match is weak. Clone size is shown for a subset of rows, as once, few, many or a class of expanded clone.

-,14,TRBD1,TRBJ1-2,TRBV27,CASSRQGPNYGYTF,TGTGCCAGCAGCCGACAGGGTCCTAACTATGGCTACACCTTC
-,20,TRBD2,TRBJ2-4,TRBV28,CASRRPGLAGGIPSGNIQYF,TGTGCCAGCAGACGCCCCGGACTAGCGGGAGGGATTCCGTCGGGAAACATTCAGTACTTC
-,13,-,TRBJ1-6,TRBV27,CASSLNRASPLHF,TGTGCCAGCAGTTTGAACAGGGCTTCACCCCTCCACTTT
once,14,-,TRBJ1-1,TRBV7-9,CASSLTGVRTEAFF,TGTGCCAGCAGCTTAACGGGTGTAAGAACTGAAGCTTTCTTT
-,15,TRBD2,TRBJ2-1,TRBV27,CASSFGSGSRNEQFF,TGTGCCAGCAGTTTTGGGAGCGGGAGTCGGAATGAGCAGTTCTTC
once,14,-,TRBJ2-2,TRBV27,CASTSGGSTGELFF,TGTGCCAGCACCTCAGGAGGGTCCACCGGGGAGCTGTTTTTT
-,15,TRBD1,TRBJ2-2,TRBV19,CASSMGTANTGELFF,TGTGCCAGTAGTATGGGGACAGCTAACACCGGGGAGCTGTTTTTT
-,15,-,TRBJ2-3,TRBV6-1,CASPRGTALTDTQYF,TGTGCCAGCCCAAGGGGGACCGCTCTCACAGATACGCAGTATTTT
-,15,TRBD1,TRBJ1-2,TRBV6-1,CASHSGGQEFYGYTF,TGTGCCAGCCACAGTGGAGGACAGGAGTTCTATGGCTACACCTTC
-,15,-,TRBJ2-7,TRBV2,CASSEALTTSYEQYF,TGTGCCAGCAGTGAAGCGCTTACTACCTCCTACGAGCAGTACTTC
-,15,-,TRBJ1-5,TRBV19,CASRRRGDSNQPQHF,TGTGCCAGTCGGCGGCGCGGGGATAGCAATCAGCCCCAGCATTTT
-,13,-,TRBJ1-2,TRBV2,CASSRTANYGYTF,TGTGCCAGTTCACGGACAGCCAACTATGGCTACACCTTC
-,12,TRBD2,TRBJ2-1,TRBV29-1,CSVVSGSVEQFF,TGCAGCGTTGTTAGCGGGAGTGTTGAGCAGTTCTTC
-,15,TRBD1,TRBJ1-4,TRBV5-1,CASSLGDSANEKLFF,TGCGCCAGCAGCTTGGGGGACAGCGCTAATGAAAAACTGTTTTTT
few,15,-,TRBJ2-7,TRBV19,CASTKRVGLSREQYF,TGTGCCAGTACGAAAAGGGTGGGACTTTCGAGGGAGCAGTACTTC
-,19,TRBD1,TRBJ1-4,TRBV5-4,CASSHGTGFTDATNEKLFF,TGTGCCAGCAGCCACGGGACAGGGTTTACTGACGCAACTAATGAAAAACTGTTTTTT
-,13,-,TRBJ2-5,TRBV5-6,CASSFGGQETQYF,TGTGCCAGCAGCTTTGGGGGGCAAGAGACCCAGTACTTC
-,14,TRBD1,TRBJ2-7,TRBV5-6,CASSLQTGGYEQYF,TGTGCCAGCAGCTTGCAAACAGGGGGCTACGAGCAGTACTTC
once,14,-,TRBJ2-7,TRBV5-1,CASSRSGQSYEQYF,TGCGCCAGCAGCCGCTCCGGACAGTCCTACGAGCAGTACTTC
-,18,-,TRBJ1-1,TRBV4-1,CASSQREPDRIMNTEAFF,TGCGCCAGCAGCCAAAGGGAGCCAGACCGAATCATGAACACTGAAGCTTTCTTT
-,15,TRBD2,TRBJ2-3,TRBV10-2,CATGGTGGRADTQYF,TGCGCCACCGGGGGAACGGGAGGGAGGGCAGATACGCAGTATTTT
once,14,-,TRBJ1-1,TRBV11-2,CASSLEGGNTEAFF,TGTGCCAGCAGCTTAGAGGGGGGAAACACTGAAGCTTTCTTT
-,16,TRBD1,TRBJ1-1,TRBV4-1,CASSPLFGDRGFEAFF,TGCGCCAGCAGCCCGCTATTCGGGGACAGGGGGTTCGAAGCTTTCTTT
-,13,TRBD1,TRBJ2-7,TRBV29-1,CSVDGDRVNEQYF,TGCAGCGTTGATGGCGACAGGGTGAACGAGCAGTACTTC
-,14,TRBD1,TRBJ1-5,TRBV23-1,CASSHGGQRQPQHF,TGCGCCAGCAGCCACGGGGGACAGCGTCAGCCCCAGCATTTT
-,15,-,TRBJ1-1,TRBV19,CASSITGVTDTEAFF,TGTGCCAGTAGTATTACGGGGGTCACGGACACTGAAGCTTTCTTT
-,13,-,TRBJ1-1,TRBV27,CASSFRLEGEAFF,TGTGCCAGCAGTTTTCGTCTAGAAGGTGAAGCTTTCTTT
-,16,TRBD1,TRBJ2-2,TRBV10-3,CAIRETGGAHTGELFF,TGTGCCATCAGAGAAACAGGGGGCGCGCACACCGGGGAGCTGTTTTTT
-,18,TRBD1,TRBJ1-5,TRBV14,CASKGGGQGARKDQPQHF,TGTGCCAGCAAAGGGGGGGGACAGGGGGCAAGAAAGGATCAGCCCCAGCATTTT
-,14,TRBD2,TRBJ2-7,TRBV29-1,CSDLAGVMDYEQYF,TGCAGCGATCTAGCGGGAGTGATGGACTACGAGCAGTACTTC
few,13,-,TRBJ2-3,TRBV7-9,CASSLWPQDTQYF,TGTGCCAGCAGCTTATGGCCACAGGATACGCAGTATTTT
-,13,-,TRBJ2-7,TRBV15,CATSPGRSYEQYF,TGTGCCACCTCGCCAGGGAGGTCCTACGAGCAGTACTTC
-,11,-,TRBJ1-1,TRBV29-1,CSAPQGAEAFF,TGCAGCGCCCCACAGGGCGCTGAAGCTTTCTTT
-,11,TRBD1,TRBJ1-1,TRBV6-5,CASRDRDEAFF,TGTGCCAGCAGGGACAGGGATGAAGCTTTCTTT
-,16,-,TRBJ2-5,TRBV25-1,CASSELGSSPGETQYF,TGTGCCAGCAGTGAATTGGGTTCCAGCCCGGGAGAGACCCAGTACTTC
-,16,TRBD1,TRBJ1-3,TRBV13,CASSPGQGAAGNTIYF,TGTGCCAGCAGCCCGGGACAGGGCGCGGCTGGAAACACCATATATTTT
-,15,TRBD1,TRBJ2-5,TRBV6-5,CASNPRTGPRETQYF,TGTGCCAGCAACCCACGGACAGGGCCAAGAGAGACCCAGTACTTC
-,14,TRBD1,TRBJ1-2,TRBV28,CASGTDRVHNGYTF,TGTGCCAGCGGAACCGACAGGGTACACAATGGCTACACCTTC
-,14,-,TRBJ2-3,TRBV28,CASSFSLYTDTQYF,TGTGCCAGCAGTTTCTCGCTATACACAGATACGCAGTATTTT
few,8,-,TRBJ2-1,TRBV29-1,CSVPEQFF,TGCAGCGTTCCAGAGCAGTTCTTC
-,14,-,TRBJ1-5,TRBV30,CAWSVLGTGQPQHF,TGTGCCTGGAGTGTGTTAGGGACTGGTCAGCCCCAGCATTTT
-,18,TRBD2,TRBJ2-1,TRBV5-1,CASSSGLAGESSYNEQFF,TGCGCCAGCAGCTCGGGACTAGCGGGAGAAAGTTCCTACAATGAGCAGTTCTTC
-,14,-,TRBJ1-2,TRBV5-1,CASSSTPGGPGYTF,TGCGCCAGCAGCTCAACTCCGGGGGGGCCTGGCTACACCTTC
-,17,TRBD2,TRBJ2-1,TRBV25-1,CASSGTSGREGYNEQFF,TGTGCCAGCAGTGGGACTAGCGGGAGGGAGGGGTACAATGAGCAGTTCTTC
once,16,TRBD1,TRBJ1-4,TRBV5-6,CASSYETGGPNEKLFF,TGTGCCAGCAGCTACGAAACAGGGGGCCCTAATGAAAAACTGTTTTTT
-,15,-,TRBJ1-1,TRBV9,CASSKPSGGVTEAFF,TGTGCCAGCAGCAAACCCTCCGGGGGGGTTACTGAAGCTTTCTTT
once,13,TRBD1,TRBJ1-1,TRBV6-1,CASSSTGWTEAFF,TGTGCCAGCAGTTCGACAGGGTGGACTGAAGCTTTCTTT
once,14,-,TRBJ1-2,TRBV19,CASSAGPGENGYTF,TGTGCCAGTAGTGCCGGTCCAGGGGAGAATGGCTACACCTTC
-,15,TRBD2,TRBJ2-7,TRBV19,CASSSAGTKVYEQYF,TGTGCCAGTAGCAGCGCCGGGACTAAGGTCTACGAGCAGTACTTC
-,15,TRBD1,TRBJ2-7,TRBV5-1,CASSLVGQRSYEQYF,TGCGCCAGCAGCTTGGTGGGACAGAGATCCTACGAGCAGTACTTC
-,15,-,TRBJ1-1,TRBV2,CASRETGAPNTEAFF,TGTGCCAGCAGGGAGACCGGAGCCCCCAACACTGAAGCTTTCTTT
-,16,-,TRBJ1-1,TRBV19,CASSIGPWRENTEAFF,TGTGCCAGTAGTATTGGGCCCTGGCGGGAGAACACTGAAGCTTTCTTT
-,16,TRBD1,TRBJ2-3,TRBV19,CASSRHRDRDTDTQYF,TGTGCCAGTAGTAGACATCGGGACAGGGACACAGATACGCAGTATTTT
-,13,-,TRBJ2-4,TRBV5-1,CASSRGTENIQYF,TGCGCCAGCAGCCGCGGGACAGAAAACATTCAGTACTTC